These T cell receptor beta chains were read from a single sample in a study of patients and donors after allogeneic stem cell transplantation. TCRdb called the RT-PCR reads again in MiXCR, with one record for every CDR3 protein. The table includes approximately 210,000 distinct CDR3 sequences, around two fifths detected once. The sequencing input was blood, either unsorted or a sorted T cell fraction (not recorded which). The receptors stem from a human donor who was either an allogeneic HSCT recipient or a stem cell or donor lymphocyte infusion donor (not recorded which). It is not recorded whose cells these are; they may come from a transplant donor. The CDR3 runs from the conserved cysteine through the conserved F or W. The D gene is left open where the match is weak. Clone size is given for some rows only: seen once, a few or many times, or a class if the clone is expanded.

size | J | V | D | DNA | CDR3
few | TRBJ1-6 | TRBV12-3/TRBV12-4 | - | TGTGCCAGCAGTTTAGGGACGGAAAATTCACCCCTCCACTTT | CASSLGTENSPLHF
- | TRBJ2-2 | TRBV9 | TRBD2 | TGTGCCAGCAGCGGAGCGGGAGGCGGCACCGGGGAGCTGTTTTTT | CASSGAGGGTGELFF
- | TRBJ1-5 | TRBV12-3/TRBV12-4 | TRBD1 | TGTGCCAGCAGTCCAGGGGGACAGGGAAATCAGCCCCAGCATTTT | CASSPGGQGNQPQHF
few | TRBJ1-1 | TRBV19 | TRBD1 | TGTGCCAGTACTCCCCACCCAGGGGGCGAAACTGAAGCTTTCTTT | CASTPHPGGETEAFF
- | TRBJ2-1 | TRBV19 | - | TGTGCCAGTAGTCCTCACTCCGGAGAGCAGTTCTTC | CASSPHSGEQFF
- | TRBJ1-2 | TRBV9 | TRBD1 | TGTGCCAGCAGCGTTGGACAGGGGAGCGGCTATGGCTACACCTTC | CASSVGQGSGYGYTF
- | TRBJ2-2 | TRBV20-1 | TRBD2 | TGCAGTGCTAGGAGTATAGCGGGAGCCTTTTTGAACACCGGGGAGCTGTTTTTT | CSARSIAGAFLNTGELFF
few | TRBJ1-6 | TRBV11-2 | - | TGTGCCAGCAGCACCTGGGGGGAACCTGATTCACCCCTCCACTTT | CASSTWGEPDSPLHF
few | TRBJ1-2 | TRBV6-5 | TRBD1 | TGTGCCAGCCGGATCAGGGGACAGGTTAACTCTAACTATGGCTACACCTTC | CASRIRGQVNSNYGYTF
few | TRBJ1-3 | TRBV5-8 | - | TGTGCCAGCAACTTCCCTCGGTTCTCTGGAAACACCATATATTTT | CASNFPRFSGNTIYF
- | TRBJ2-7 | TRBV24-1 | - | TGTGCCACCAGTGCTCAGGGGCCTCCCTACGAGCAGTACTTC | CATSAQGPPYEQYF
few | TRBJ1-6 | TRBV2 | - | TGTGCCAGCAGCCCCCCGAGGGGGGATAATTCACCCCTCCACTTT | CASSPPRGDNSPLHF
few | TRBJ2-3 | TRBV20-1 | TRBD2 | TGCAGTGCTAGAGACCCGGGCCCCGGAGGGACTAGATTGGATACGCAGTATTTT | CSARDPGPGGTRLDTQYF
few | TRBJ2-3 | TRBV5-1 | TRBD2 | TGCGCCAGCAGCTTGGAGTCTAGCGGGGGAGATACGCAGTATTTT | CASSLESSGGDTQYF
- | TRBJ2-7 | TRBV28 | - | TGTGCCAGCAGTTTACAATACGAGCAGTACTTC | CASSLQYEQYF
few | TRBJ1-2 | TRBV7-9 | TRBD1 | TGTGCCAGCAGCTTAGAGGGGGCGTATGGCTACACCTTC | CASSLEGAYGYTF
- | TRBJ2-1 | TRBV20-1 | - | TGCAGTGCTAGAGGGGGAAACCCCTCCGATGAGCAGTTCTTC | CSARGGNPSDEQFF
- | TRBJ1-1 | TRBV9 | - | TGTGCCAGCAGCGAAAGGACAGAGGTCATGAACACTGAAGCTTTCTTT | CASSERTEVMNTEAFF
- | TRBJ2-1 | TRBV9 | TRBD2 | TGTGCCAGCAGCGTAGCTAGCGGGGGTTGGGAGCAGTTCTTC | CASSVASGGWEQFF
- | TRBJ1-2 | TRBV9 | - | TGTGCCAGCAGCTCCCGACAGAACTATGGCTACACCTTC | CASSSRQNYGYTF
- | TRBJ2-7 | TRBV4-2 | TRBD2 | TGTGCCAGCAGCCAAGATTGGTTAGCGGGAGACTACGAGCAGTACTTC | CASSQDWLAGDYEQYF
- | TRBJ2-5 | TRBV15 | - | TGTGCCACCAGCAGACATGAAGAGACCCAGTACTTC | CATSRHEETQYF
- | TRBJ2-3 | TRBV5-1 | - | TGCGCCAGCAGTCAACTAGCTTCCCCCACAGATACGCAGTATTTT | CASSQLASPTDTQYF
- | TRBJ1-1 | TRBV5-6 | TRBD1 | TGTGCCAGCAGCGTCCGGGACAGGGGGCGCGGTACTGAAGCTTTCTTT | CASSVRDRGRGTEAFF
- | TRBJ2-7 | TRBV3-1 | TRBD2 | TGTGCCAGCAGCCCCTATATTCCCGGGACTAGCGACCACGAGCAGTACTTC | CASSPYIPGTSDHEQYF
- | TRBJ1-2 | TRBV7-9 | - | TGTGCCAGCAGCCCCAGTCGTGGGGCCTATGGCTACACCTTC | CASSPSRGAYGYTF
- | TRBJ2-3 | TRBV18 | - | TGTGCCAGCTCACCGGAACAGACCCTCCACGTTTTT | CASSPEQTLHVF
- | TRBJ2-1 | TRBV6-6 | TRBD2 | TGTGCCAGCAGTTACGAGCTAGCGGGAGGTGGAAATGAGCAGTTCTTC | CASSYELAGGGNEQFF
- | TRBJ2-3 | TRBV5-1 | - | TGCGCCAGCAGCCCCGCGGGACATAACACAGATACGCAGTATTTT | CASSPAGHNTDTQYF
- | TRBJ2-7 | TRBV30 | - | TGTGCCTGGGATCGGGGGTCCTACGAGCAGTACTTC | CAWDRGSYEQYF
few | TRBJ1-1 | TRBV15 | - | TGTGCCACCAGCAGACGGTCTGAAGCTTTCTTT | CATSRRSEAFF
few | TRBJ2-1 | TRBV3-1 | - | TGTGCCAGCAGTCGACTGGGAAGTGAGCAGTTCTTC | CASSRLGSEQFF
- | TRBJ1-1 | TRBV15 | - | TGTGCCACCAGCTCCCGGCAACTGGGCACTGAAGCTTTCTTT | CATSSRQLGTEAFF
- | TRBJ1-5 | TRBV10-2 | TRBD1 | TGCGCCAGCAGTGAGCAAGGACAGGGGGCTCGGCCCCAGCATTTT | CASSEQGQGARPQHF
- | TRBJ2-1 | TRBV6-2/TRBV6-3 | TRBD2 | TGTGCCAGCAGTTACAGGACTAGCGGGAGCAATGAGCAGTTCTTC | CASSYRTSGSNEQFF
- | TRBJ2-5 | TRBV7-9 | - | TGTGCCAGCAGCTTAGCCCTTTTGGAGACCCAGTACTTC | CASSLALLETQYF
few | TRBJ1-2 | TRBV9 | - | TGTGCCAGCAGCGCGGACCGGGACATAGCTAACTATGGCTACACCTTC | CASSADRDIANYGYTF
few | TRBJ1-1 | TRBV3-1 | - | TGTGCCAGCAGCCATCCCGGGGTCGGAGCTTTCTTT | CASSHPGVGAFF
few | TRBJ2-3 | TRBV29-1 | TRBD2 | TGCAGCGCTTTAGCGGGATGGAGCACAGATACGCAGTATTTT | CSALAGWSTDTQYF
many | TRBJ1-1 | TRBV29-1 | - | TGCAGCGTTGAGAGGAACACTGAAGCTTTCTTT | CSVERNTEAFF
- | TRBJ2-1 | TRBV24-1 | - | TGTGCCACCGGTGAGGGGCCCTACAATGAGCAGTTCTTC | CATGEGPYNEQFF
- | TRBJ2-2 | TRBV7-9 | - | TGTGCCAGCAGCTTAAGTCGAGGGGACACCGGGGAGCTGTTTTTT | CASSLSRGDTGELFF
- | TRBJ2-2 | TRBV29-1 | TRBD1 | TGCAGCGTTGGGACAGGTAGCACCGGGGAGCTGTTTTTT | CSVGTGSTGELFF
- | TRBJ2-1 | TRBV6-2/TRBV6-3 | TRBD2 | TGTGCCAGCAGTTACTGGGCGGGAGGGCCGTTTAATGAGCAGTTCTTC | CASSYWAGGPFNEQFF
- | TRBJ2-2 | TRBV6-6 | - | TGTGCCACCGAACGGTCGACGAACACCGGGGAGCTGTTTTTT | CATERSTNTGELFF